This paragraph reports one T cell receptor beta chain. Trimming removed 6 bases from V and 0 bases from J, with 6 bases in between. This CDR3 is 12 amino acids long. From germline, CDR1 is MRHNA and CDR2 SNTAGT. The repertoire was sequenced with immunoSEQ multiplex PCR; TCRdb's copy has only in-frame clones and lacks some. The data hold roughly 660,000 clones, with 85% to 90% observed a single time. The source of the sample is a study of shared T cell receptors in the human thymus. The data were also submitted as part of a second study, on human thymus T cells. This second study notes: Resections that were taken during corrective heart surgery supplied the thymus tissue. Biased V and J segment usage appeared in thymus and peripheral blood. Thymic TCR repertoires of unrelated people reportedly overlapped highly.

The chain is built from TRBV6-4 and TRBJ2-7; D remains unclear. The sequence derives from a boy younger than two with a congenital heart defect. Sample: thymocytes. The CDR3 coding sequence is TGTGCCAGCAGGCCAGACTCCTACGAGCAGTACTTC. Translated, it gives CASRPDSYEQYF.